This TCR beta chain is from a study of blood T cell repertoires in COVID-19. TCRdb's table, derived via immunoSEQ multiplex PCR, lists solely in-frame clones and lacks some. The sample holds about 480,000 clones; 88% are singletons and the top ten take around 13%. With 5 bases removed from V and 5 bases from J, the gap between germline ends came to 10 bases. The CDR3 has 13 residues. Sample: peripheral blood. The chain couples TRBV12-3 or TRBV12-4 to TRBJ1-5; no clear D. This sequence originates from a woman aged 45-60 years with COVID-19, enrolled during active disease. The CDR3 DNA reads TGTGCCAGCAGTCCAGGTATCTATCAGCCCCAGCATTTT. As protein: CASSPGIYQPQHF.